A single sample gave rise to the 23 T cell receptor beta chains below, sequenced in a study of T-cell reconstitution after alpha-beta-depleted transplantation in children. Unique molecular identifiers were incorporated when the TCRbeta library was constructed. TCRdb re-called the PCR reads through MiXCR, storing one row per CDR3 protein. The sample holds 700,000 to 850,000 distinct CDR3 sequences, approximately 15% seen once. The source was PBMCs, mostly from graft donor cells, collected 360 days after TCRalphabeta/CD19-depleted stem cell transplant. The receptors shown here come from a male patient aged 10 to 17 who had a stem cell transplant for acute lymphoblastic leukemia, so the T cells may come from the graft donor.

There are a few counts of this clonotype. V usage is TRBV4-1 and J usage is TRBJ2-5, with 7 bases that match TRBD2. Germline V gene data show CDR1 as MGHRA and CDR2 as YSYEKL. The V and J ends lost 0 bases and 0 bases, in that order; junction bases with no gene match: 13. This CDR3 contains 19 residues. The CDR3 coding sequence is TGCGCCAGCAGCCAAGAAATAACGCCTAGCGGAGGGTACCAAGAGACCCAGTACTTC. Translation gives CASSQEITPSGGYQETQYF.

This clonotype was observed a few times. The chain recombines TRBV6-2 or TRBV6-3 with TRBJ1-5; 7 bases line up with TRBD1. The trim removed 4 bases at V and 2 bases at J, leaving 8 bases unmatched. Germline V CDR1 and CDR2: MNHEY, SVGEGT. The CDR3 runs 16 residues. The CDR3 loop is CASSSRQGWGNQPQHF. The CDR3 bases are TGTGCCAGCAGTTCACGACAGGGATGGGGCAATCAGCCCCAGCATTTT.

V is TRBV7-2 and J is TRBJ2-7; 8 bases agree with TRBD2. There are 13 residues in the CDR3. Germline V gene data show CDR1 as SGHTA and CDR2 as FQGNSA. V was clipped by 5 bases and J by 6 bases; unmatched bases: 6. CDR3 protein: CASSTRLAPEQYF. The CDR3 nucleotides are TGTGCCAGCAGCACGCGACTAGCGCCCGAGCAGTACTTC.

The chain is built from TRBV5-1 and TRBJ2-2, with TRBD1 as a possible D gene (6 bases). The germline V and J ends were trimmed by 0 bases and 7 bases, with 16 bases remaining between them. CDR1 and CDR2 (germline): SGHRS, YFSETQ. The length of the CDR3 is 16 residues. As DNA, the CDR3 is TGCGCCAGCAGCTTGGATCTCAGGGGATTTAGCGGGGAGCTGTTTTTT. Its translation: CASSLDLRGFSGELFF.

For this clonotype: Relative to the germline gene, one junction end is altered; a read error may explain this. The gene calls are TRBV18 and TRBJ2-2, with TRBD1 identical over 8 bases. The CDR3 totals 15 residues. Germline CDR1 reads KGHSH; CDR2 reads LQKENI. The DNA for the CDR3 is TGTGCCAGCTCACCTCTTGGGACAGGCACCGGGGAGCTGTATTTT. It translates to CASSPLGTGTGELYF.

This rearrangement joins TRBV12-3 or TRBV12-4 to TRBJ2-7; tentatively, D is TRBD1 (6 bases). The V end lost 2 bases, the J end lost 2 bases, and 10 bases lay between the germline ends. There are 14 residues in the CDR3. As DNA, the CDR3 is TGTGCCAGCAGTTTAAAGGGGGTAACCTACGAGCAGTACTTC. Protein sequence: CASSLKGVTYEQYF.

In its sample, this clonotype was seen many times. The chain links TRBV29-1 to TRBJ2-1; a possible D gene is TRBD2 (6 bases). The germline V and J ends were trimmed by 6 bases and 3 bases, with 18 bases remaining between them. Germline V gene sequence: CDR1 SQVTM, CDR2 ANQGSEA. The CDR3 runs 15 residues. CDR3 region: CSVPRGLDNYNEQFF. CDR3 bases: TGCAGCGTCCCCCGGGGACTGGATAACTACAATGAGCAGTTCTTC.

The chain joins TRBV4-1 to TRBJ2-7, with TRBD2 matching 9 bases. The CDR3 covers 14 residues. CDR1 is MGHRA and CDR2 is YSYEKL in the germline V gene. Trimming cost V 1 base and J 4 bases; bases outside gene matches: 2. The CDR3 nucleotides are TGCGCCAGCAGCCAAGTCCTAGCGGGGTACGAGCAGTACTTC. Protein sequence: CASSQVLAGYEQYF.

The DNA for the CDR3 is TGTGCCAGCAGCCAATCCCCGGGGATTGAGCAGTTCTTC. This translates into CASSQSPGIEQFF. The rearrangement links TRBV4-2 to TRBJ2-1; D is perhaps TRBD2 (5 bases). The V end was cut by 2 bases, the J end by 9 bases, with 11 bases between. The germline gives CDR1 LGHNA, CDR2 YNFKEQ. CDR3 length equals 13 residues.

This clonotype was observed a handful of times. The rearrangement links TRBV29-1 to TRBJ2-5; 10 bases map to TRBD1. J was trimmed by 5 bases and V by 6 bases; bases with no gene match: 6. This CDR3 contains 13 residues. The germline CDR1 and CDR2 sequences are SQVTM and ANQGSEA. The CDR3: CSVGDRGRETQYF. The CDR3, as DNA: TGCAGCGTCGGGGACAGGGGCCGGGAGACCCAGTACTTC.

V gene TRBV7-9 combines with J gene TRBJ2-7, with D hard to call. This CDR3 region has 13 residues. With 5 bases removed from V and 2 bases from J, the gap between germline ends came to 10 bases. Germline CDR1 SEHNR, CDR2 FQNEAQ (reference sequence). CDR3: CASSLRNTYEQYF. The CDR3, as DNA: TGTGCCAGCAGCCTCCGAAATACCTACGAGCAGTACTTC.

This clonotype was recorded a few times. This CDR3 is CASTRVGTAYNEQFF. CDR3 bases: TGTGCCAGCACCCGTGTAGGGACAGCCTACAATGAGCAGTTCTTC. The chain recombines TRBV12-3 or TRBV12-4 with TRBJ2-1, with 7 bases matching TRBD1. V lost 7 bases to trimming and J lost 2 bases; unmatched junction nucleotides: 8. The CDR3 contains 15 residues.

This clonotype was counted between two and nine times. The rearrangement links TRBV5-1 to TRBJ2-1; 7 nucleotides line up with TRBD2. Germline V gene sequence: CDR1 SGHRS, CDR2 YFSETQ. V lost 3 bases and J lost 8; bases outside the gene matches: 8. This CDR3 region has 14 residues. CDR3 bases: TGCGCCAGCAGCTCATGGGTGGGAGGGGATGAGCAGTTCTTC. As protein: CASSSWVGGDEQFF.

This clonotype showed up just a few times. The chain couples TRBV6-4 to TRBJ2-2; 10 bases map to TRBD2. J lost 2 bases, V lost 8 bases, and 11 bases had no gene match. CDR3 length: 17 amino acids. Germline V lookup: CDR1 MRHNA, CDR2 SNTAGT. CDR3 in DNA: TGTGCCAGCCGCCTAGCGGGAGCGTCGTTAAACACCGGGGAGCTGTTTTTT. Its translation: CASRLAGASLNTGELFF.

This clonotype showed up just a few times. V usage is TRBV4-1 and J usage is TRBJ2-3; 8 positions match TRBD2. Germline trimming cut 0 bases from V and 4 bases from J; bases unmatched to any gene: 3. Germline-derived CDR1 and CDR2 are MGHRA and YSYEKL. The CDR3 extends over 15 amino acids. CDR3 nucleotides: TGCGCCAGCAGCCAAGATGGAGCGGGAGCAGATACGCAGTATTTT. Amino acids: CASSQDGAGADTQYF.

This sequence joins TRBV24-1 and TRBJ2-5; possible D gene TRBD2, 6 bases. V shed 5 bases and J shed 4 bases, with 10 bases lying between them. The CDR3 loop spans 13 amino acids. The V gene's germline CDR1 is KGHDR and CDR2 SFDVKD. In nucleotides, the CDR3 is TGTGCCACCAGTGGATCCGGGGGAGAGACCCAGTACTTC. This translates into CATSGSGGETQYF.

Turning to this clonotype: The junction departs from germline at one end; a sequencing error may be responsible. The chain combines TRBV11-2 with TRBJ2-1; D is tentatively TRBD1 or TRBD2 (7 bases each). Germline V gives CDR1 SGHAT, CDR2 FQNNGV. The CDR3 extends over 14 amino acids. The DNA of the CDR3 is TGTGCCTGCAGTAAACCAGGGGGGGGCAATGAGCAGTTCTTC. It yields the protein CACSKPGGGNEQFF.

The rearrangement uses TRBV7-6 and TRBJ2-3, with 7 bases aligning to TRBD1. The V segment lost 6 bases and the J segment 1 base; nucleotides outside the gene matches: 4. The CDR3 runs 14 residues. The germline V gene has CDR1 SGHVS and CDR2 FNYEAQ. Here the CDR3 DNA reads TGTGCCAGCAGACAGGGGACGGGCACAGATACGCAGTATTTT. As protein: CASRQGTGTDTQYF.

This clonotype was recorded a few times. V usage is TRBV27 and J usage is TRBJ2-1; a weak D match, TRBD1 (6 bases). Germline CDR1 MNHEY, CDR2 SMNVEV (reference sequence). The length of the CDR3 is 14 residues. V was cut by 8 bases and J by 8 bases, with 19 bases left in between. CDR3 DNA sequence: TGTGCCAGCCGTCATAGACAGGTGGGCGATGAGCAGTTCTTC. Its translation is CASRHRQVGDEQFF.

This clonotype has a handful of counts. The chain couples TRBV4-1 to TRBJ2-1; TRBD2 matches 14 bases. The germline CDR1 and CDR2 sequences are MGHRA and YSYEKL. CDR3 length: 20 amino acids. J gave up 0 bases and V 4 bases, and 11 bases lay outside the gene matches. This CDR3 reads CASSRGLAGGPGDSYNEQFF. The CDR3 DNA reads TGCGCCAGCAGCCGTGGACTAGCGGGAGGACCAGGGGACTCCTACAATGAGCAGTTCTTC.

V and J are TRBV5-1 and TRBJ2-2, with 10 positions matching TRBD2. The V gene end was trimmed by 4 bases and the J gene end by 2 bases; junction bases not matched to a gene: 14. CDR1 is SGHRS, CDR2 YFSETQ, per germline. CDR3 length: 19 residues. The CDR3 loop reads CASSRGLAARPSNTGELFF. CDR3 sequence (DNA): TGCGCCAGCAGCCGTGGACTAGCGGCCCGTCCCTCCAACACCGGGGAGCTGTTTTTT. The full variable domain, its missing parts supplied by reference TRBV5-1 and TRBJ2-2, is KAGVTQTPRYLIKTRGQQVTLSCSPISGHRSVSWYQQTPGQGLQFLFEYFSETQRNKGNFPGRFSGRQFSNSRSEMNVSTLELGDSALYLCASSRGLAARPSNTGELFFGEGSRLTVL.

The rearrangement uses TRBV11-2 and TRBJ2-2; no clear D. CDR1 is SGHAT and CDR2 is FQNNGV in the germline V gene. The CDR3 runs to 15 residues. With 4 bases removed from V and 2 bases from J, the gap between germline ends came to 11 bases. The CDR3 region has the DNA TGTGCCAGCAGCTACCTAAGAATCAACACCGGGGAGCTGTTTTTT. This encodes CASSYLRINTGELFF. Looking up the rest from reference TRBV11-2 and TRBJ2-2 gives the full variable domain: EAGVAQSPRYKIIEKRQSVAFWCNPISGHATLYWYQQILGQGPKLLIQFQNNGVVDDSQLPKDRFSAERLKGVDSTLKIQPAKLEDSAVYLCASSYLRINTGELFFGEGSRLTVL.

V usage is TRBV5-1 and J usage is TRBJ2-3; D is possibly TRBD2 (6 bases). The ends were cut back, 1 base at V and 6 bases at J, with 18 bases in the middle. This CDR3 has 16 residues. CDR1 is SGHRS, CDR2 YFSETQ, per germline. CDR3 sequence reads: CASSLISGGVRDTQYF. Here the CDR3 DNA reads TGCGCCAGCAGCTTGATTTCGGGCGGGGTAAGGGATACGCAGTATTTT.